This TCR beta chain was recorded in a study of relationships among human T cell subsets (dated by TCRdb to the early 2010s). Concerning the study at large: The study sequenced eight distinct T cell populations from blood: pan T, CD8 cytotoxic, regulatory, Th1, Th2, naive plus transitional, activated and memory cells. The paper as a whole reports these results and caveats: A CD4+CD8+ double-positive population could not be ruled out by the bead-based sorting. The substantial sharing of CDR3s among Th1, Th2 and regulatory T cells was interpreted as suggesting that cell fate choices are stochastic. The seven subsets showed no statistically significant differences in V, D and J usage, CDR3 length, or N-nucleotide additions. T cell counts went unrecorded for a couple of pan T samples, which were processed alongside pan B cells. Over 60% of CD8+ cytotoxic sequences belonged to clones with over 100 reads, whereas regulatory and Th2 subsets showed few such clones.

The germline V gene (reference sequence) yields SGHAT for CDR1 and FQDESV for CDR2. Counted from cysteine to phenylalanine, this CDR3 has 15 amino acids. Solely the CDR3 DNA is kept, with 45 bases framed from the first base. Trimming takes 4 bases from V and 5 bases from J, and the germline ends sit 18 bases apart. The library was obtained by multiplex PCR. TCRdb records 454 GS FLX as the sequencer. Semiquantitative ARM-PCR was used to amplify the TCR alpha and beta CDR3 regions from mRNA. In ARM-PCR, tagged nested gene-specific primers were used first, and communal superprimers then performed exponential amplification. Before the first-round PCR products went through the second amplification round, exonuclease was used to remove the nested primers. The amplicons were sequenced on the 454 platform, which can rapidly sequence millions of DNA fragments without cloning bias. A read mappable to both V and J germline segments was defined as an effective read. The authors' pipeline ran thus. Reads were assigned to germline V, D and J segments with IRmap, which uses pyromap, a Smith-Waterman modification adapted to 454 sequencing errors. D-beta assignments were filtered with cutoffs set at the 99th percentile of alignment scores obtained from simulated random sequences. CDR3 was defined as the amino acids between the conserved V-segment Y[YFLI]C motif and the J-segment [FW]GXGT motif. A compound Poisson process model, previously applied to large-scale EST data, was used to estimate repertoire diversity. A cross-contamination detection procedure was applied to argue against sample contamination as the source of shared CDR3s. TCRdb ran its own pipeline on the public reads, namely fastp trimming at Q25 and MiXCR clone calling, and kept in-frame beta chains. A single entry per CDR3 protein holds the most common genes and DNA from its merged rows. TCRdb's processing, not the authors', yielded these V and J calls. The sample contains approximately 15,000 distinct CDR3 sequences, around 62% of them found a single time. The ten largest clones represent 35% of the sample.

This clonotype was counted between two and nine times. Its antigen specificity is not known. Base qualities are not at hand, and no much larger clone is one base apart. Miltenyi superparamagnetic beads coated with subset-specific monoclonal antibodies were used to isolate the T cell subsets. Every T cell population came from peripheral blood. Whole blood was subjected to Ficoll separation to obtain mononuclear cells, from which monocytes were subsequently depleted using anti-CD14 microbeads. The isolated cell populations were resuspended in RNAprotect reagent immediately. The pan T sample comprised CD3+ T cells in general.

The chain is assembled from TRBV11-1 and TRBJ2-7; there is no confident call for the D gene. The sample taken for sequencing was total T cells sorted from blood. Sample cell subset or site, as interpreted from the label and publication: CD3+ T cells in general. The sequence was collected from a man in his forties in good health. The CDR3 reads CASSSLSRIPNEQYF. The nucleotide sequence is given as TGTGCCAGCAGCTCCCTTTCAAGGATCCCCAACGAGCAGTACTTC.